This is a list of T cell receptor beta chains from one sample in a study of T cell responses to AZD1222 COVID-19 vaccine. Sequencing used immunoSEQ multiplex PCR; TCRdb keeps in-frame clones, though not all of them. Found here are about 170,000 clones, around nine tenths of them singletons; the top ten hold approximately 0.97%. Sequencing was performed on peripheral blood, taken 28 days after the second AZD1222 dose. Every receptor here comes from an adult who received the AZD1222 COVID-19 vaccine. CDR3s include the opening cysteine and the closing phenylalanine or tryptophan. Clone size is shown for a subset of rows, as once, few, many or a class of expanded clone.

j_gene: TRBJ1-1; v_gene: TRBV2; abundance: NA; CDR3aa: CASGQGANTEAFF
j_gene: TRBJ2-3; v_gene: TRBV5-1; abundance: NA; CDR3aa: CASSLGQGLAGDTQYF
j_gene: TRBJ1-1; v_gene: TRBV5-6; abundance: NA; CDR3aa: CASSLPGAGAFF
j_gene: TRBJ1-1; v_gene: TRBV2; abundance: NA; CDR3aa: CASRPTTAYSTEAFF
j_gene: TRBJ1-2; v_gene: TRBV4-2; abundance: NA; CDR3aa: CASSLPIRVNYGYTF
j_gene: TRBJ2-3; v_gene: TRBV12-5; abundance: NA; CDR3aa: CASGRDRVGTDTQYF
j_gene: TRBJ2-6; v_gene: TRBV29-1; abundance: NA; CDR3aa: CSVGGDRGQAGANVLTF
j_gene: TRBJ1-2; v_gene: TRBV27; abundance: NA; CDR3aa: CASSFIGVSGYGYTF
j_gene: TRBJ2-3; v_gene: TRBV2; abundance: NA; CDR3aa: CASSIGGGSDTQYF
j_gene: TRBJ1-1; v_gene: TRBV2; abundance: NA; CDR3aa: CATARGGNTEAFF
j_gene: TRBJ2-7; v_gene: TRBV4-3; abundance: NA; CDR3aa: CASSQDLDGGREQYF
j_gene: TRBJ1-6; v_gene: TRBV28; abundance: NA; CDR3aa: CASSFPGTGSSPLHF
j_gene: TRBJ1-1; v_gene: TRBV18; abundance: NA; CDR3aa: CASSQQRPGAEAFF
j_gene: TRBJ2-7; v_gene: TRBV7-6; abundance: NA; CDR3aa: CASSLLPGQGYEQYF
j_gene: TRBJ1-5; v_gene: TRBV4-2; abundance: NA; CDR3aa: CASSPRQGEGQPQHF
j_gene: TRBJ1-5; v_gene: TRBV4-1; abundance: NA; CDR3aa: CASSQDQDGLRGNQPQHF
j_gene: TRBJ1-1; v_gene: TRBV3-1/TRBV3-2; abundance: few; CDR3aa: CASSPSRGLTAFF
j_gene: TRBJ2-7; v_gene: TRBV10-1; abundance: NA; CDR3aa: CASSERTGGTSYEQYF
j_gene: TRBJ2-2; v_gene: TRBV5-1; abundance: NA; CDR3aa: CASSLAGSNTGELFF
j_gene: TRBJ1-4; v_gene: TRBV19; abundance: NA; CDR3aa: CARCDRDTDEKLFF
j_gene: TRBJ2-3; v_gene: TRBV9; abundance: NA; CDR3aa: CASSEGAGPSTDTQYF
j_gene: TRBJ2-1; v_gene: TRBV6-6; abundance: NA; CDR3aa: CASSYQRGRDEQFF
j_gene: TRBJ2-1; v_gene: TRBV10-2; abundance: NA; CDR3aa: CASRVTSIPPYNEQFF
j_gene: TRBJ2-7; v_gene: TRBV6-5; abundance: NA; CDR3aa: CASSYTLDRGHEQYF
j_gene: TRBJ1-2; v_gene: TRBV11-2; abundance: NA; CDR3aa: CASSLGGAYGYTF
j_gene: TRBJ2-3; v_gene: TRBV15; abundance: NA; CDR3aa: CATSRTGSLTDTQYF
j_gene: TRBJ2-3; v_gene: TRBV7-9; abundance: once; CDR3aa: CASSLGYSDTQYF
j_gene: TRBJ2-1; v_gene: TRBV5-6; abundance: few; CDR3aa: CASSFPSTHNEQFF
j_gene: TRBJ1-1; v_gene: TRBV4-3; abundance: NA; CDR3aa: CASSQDSLNTEAFF
j_gene: TRBJ2-5; v_gene: TRBV7-9; abundance: NA; CDR3aa: CASSLVSGRETQYF
j_gene: TRBJ1-1; v_gene: TRBV7-9; abundance: NA; CDR3aa: CASSLGGEAFF
j_gene: TRBJ2-6; v_gene: TRBV19; abundance: NA; CDR3aa: CASSMILGGLGSGANVLTF
j_gene: TRBJ2-7; v_gene: TRBV5-8; abundance: NA; CDR3aa: CASSLESVKTYYGTEQYF
j_gene: TRBJ1-4; v_gene: TRBV19; abundance: NA; CDR3aa: CASSMTVFNEKLFF
j_gene: TRBJ1-1; v_gene: TRBV11-2; abundance: few; CDR3aa: CASSGDRSTLNTEAFF
j_gene: TRBJ1-2; v_gene: TRBV30; abundance: few; CDR3aa: CAWSLGVGGYTF
j_gene: TRBJ1-1; v_gene: TRBV3-1/TRBV3-2; abundance: NA; CDR3aa: CASSQGSTQGTEAFF
j_gene: TRBJ2-1; v_gene: TRBV10-2; abundance: NA; CDR3aa: CASTRDYNEQFF
j_gene: TRBJ2-7; v_gene: TRBV21-1; abundance: once; CDR3aa: CASSKNPLEEGSTYEQYF
j_gene: TRBJ1-5; v_gene: TRBV4-1; abundance: NA; CDR3aa: CASSQSLVTGERNQPQHF
j_gene: TRBJ2-1; v_gene: TRBV4-1; abundance: NA; CDR3aa: CAIRGGEKFNEQFF
j_gene: TRBJ1-3; v_gene: TRBV19; abundance: NA; CDR3aa: CASSVTRSSGNTIYF
j_gene: TRBJ1-2; v_gene: TRBV7-2; abundance: NA; CDR3aa: CASSLGQNYGYTF
j_gene: TRBJ2-7; v_gene: TRBV6-5; abundance: NA; CDR3aa: CASRGGGGYYEQYF